This T cell receptor beta chain comes out of a study of blood T cell repertoires in COVID-19. The germline V gene encodes CDR1 MNHEY and CDR2 SMNVEV (reference sequence). This CDR3 contains 17 residues. V gave up 5 bases and J gave up 1 base, with 18 bases separating them. This clone was seen once. Original processing methods: Estimation of nucleated cell counts was performed using reference gene primer amplification. Some clones are missing from TCRdb's copy, which holds only in-frame ones; the method was immunoSEQ multiplex PCR. V and J calls and clone size are copied from that table; D and trimming were computed from the DNA. Altogether roughly 40,000 clones are present, over 75% being singletons, with the ten largest covering around 8.1%.

The V call is TRBV27, the J call TRBJ2-4; perhaps TRBD1 as D (6 bases). The sequence derives from a young man with active or convalescent COVID-19. Material: peripheral blood. The CDR3: CASSPGTGRGAKNIQYF. CDR3 nucleotide sequence: TGTGCCAGCAGTCCGGGAACAGGGAGAGGGGCCAAAAACATTCAGTACTTC.